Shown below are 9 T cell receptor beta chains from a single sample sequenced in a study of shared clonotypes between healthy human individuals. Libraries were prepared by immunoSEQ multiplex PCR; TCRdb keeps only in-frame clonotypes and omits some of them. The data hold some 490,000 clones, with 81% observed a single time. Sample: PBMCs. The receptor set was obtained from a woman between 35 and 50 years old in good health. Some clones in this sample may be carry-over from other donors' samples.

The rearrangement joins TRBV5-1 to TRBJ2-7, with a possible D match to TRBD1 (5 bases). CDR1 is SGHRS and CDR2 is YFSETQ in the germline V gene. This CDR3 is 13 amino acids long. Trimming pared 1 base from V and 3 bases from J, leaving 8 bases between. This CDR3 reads CASSLQQGYEQYF. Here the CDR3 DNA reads TGCGCCAGCAGCTTGCAGCAGGGCTACGAGCAGTACTTC.

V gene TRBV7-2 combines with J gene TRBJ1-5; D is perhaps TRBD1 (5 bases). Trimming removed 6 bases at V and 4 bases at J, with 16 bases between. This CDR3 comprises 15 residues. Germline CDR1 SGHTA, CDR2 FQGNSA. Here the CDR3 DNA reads TGTGCCAGCAGGGACCCTGGGGGTATGAATCAGCCCCAGCATTTT. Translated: CASRDPGGMNQPQHF.

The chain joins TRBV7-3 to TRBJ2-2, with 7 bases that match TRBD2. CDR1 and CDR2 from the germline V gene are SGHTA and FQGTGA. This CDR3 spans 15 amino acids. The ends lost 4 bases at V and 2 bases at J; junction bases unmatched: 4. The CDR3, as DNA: TGTGCCAGCAGCTCCAGCGGGGCTAACACCGGGGAGCTGTTTTTT. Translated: CASSSSGANTGELFF. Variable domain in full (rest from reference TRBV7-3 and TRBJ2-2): GAGVSQTPSNKVTEKGKYVELRCDPISGHTALYWYRQSLGQGPEFLIYFQGTGAADDSGLPNDRFFAVRPEGSVSTLKIQRTERGDSAVYLCASSSSGANTGELFFGEGSRLTVL.

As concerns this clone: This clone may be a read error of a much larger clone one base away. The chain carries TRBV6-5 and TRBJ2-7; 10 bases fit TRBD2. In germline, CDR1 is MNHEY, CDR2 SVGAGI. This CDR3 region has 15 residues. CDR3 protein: CAGSPLAGETYEQYF. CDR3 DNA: TGTGCCGGCAGTCCCCTAGCGGGAGAGACCTACGAGCAGTACTTC.

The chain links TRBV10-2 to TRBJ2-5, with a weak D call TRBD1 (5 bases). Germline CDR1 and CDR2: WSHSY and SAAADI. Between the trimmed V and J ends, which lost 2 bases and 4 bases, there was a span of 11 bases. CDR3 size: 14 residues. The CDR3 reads CASSEPRRGETQYF. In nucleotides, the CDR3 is TGCGCCAGCAGTGAGCCCCGAAGGGGAGAGACCCAGTACTTC.

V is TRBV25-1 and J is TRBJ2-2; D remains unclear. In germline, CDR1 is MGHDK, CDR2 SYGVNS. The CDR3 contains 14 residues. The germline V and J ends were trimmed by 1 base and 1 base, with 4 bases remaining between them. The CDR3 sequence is CASSEFRNTGELFF. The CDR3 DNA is TGTGCCAGCAGTGAATTTCGGAACACCGGGGAGCTGTTTTTT.

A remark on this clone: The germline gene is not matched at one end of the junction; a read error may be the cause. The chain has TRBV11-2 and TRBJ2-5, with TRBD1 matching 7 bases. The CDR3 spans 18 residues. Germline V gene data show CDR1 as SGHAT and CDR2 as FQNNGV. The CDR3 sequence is CASSPTLTGTVLEEIQYF. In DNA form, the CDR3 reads TGTGCCAGCAGTCCGACGCTCACCGGGACAGTCCTTGAGGAGATCCAGTACTTC.

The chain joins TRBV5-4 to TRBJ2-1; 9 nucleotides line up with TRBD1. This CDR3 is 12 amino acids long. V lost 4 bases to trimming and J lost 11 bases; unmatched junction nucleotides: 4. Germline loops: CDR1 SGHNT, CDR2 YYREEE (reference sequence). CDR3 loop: CASSLDRGKQFF. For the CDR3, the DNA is TGTGCCAGCAGCCTGGACAGGGGTAAGCAGTTCTTC.

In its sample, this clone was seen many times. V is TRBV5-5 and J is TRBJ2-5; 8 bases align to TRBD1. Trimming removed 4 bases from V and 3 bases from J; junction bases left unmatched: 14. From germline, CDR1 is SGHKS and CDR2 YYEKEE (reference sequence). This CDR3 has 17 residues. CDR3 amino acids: CASSQPQGEFIKETQYF. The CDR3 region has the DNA TGTGCCAGCAGCCAACCACAGGGGGAATTTATTAAAGAGACCCAGTACTTC.